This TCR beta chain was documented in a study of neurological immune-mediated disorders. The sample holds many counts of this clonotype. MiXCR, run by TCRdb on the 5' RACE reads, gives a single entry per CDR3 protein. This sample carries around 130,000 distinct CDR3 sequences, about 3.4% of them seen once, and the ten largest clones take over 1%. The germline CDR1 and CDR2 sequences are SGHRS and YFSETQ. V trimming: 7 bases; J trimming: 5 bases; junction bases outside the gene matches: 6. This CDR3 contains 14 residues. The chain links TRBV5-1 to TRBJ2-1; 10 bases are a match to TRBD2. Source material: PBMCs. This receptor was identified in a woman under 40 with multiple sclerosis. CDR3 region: CASFLGLANNEQFF. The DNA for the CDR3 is TGCGCCAGCTTCCTGGGACTAGCGAACAATGAGCAGTTCTTC. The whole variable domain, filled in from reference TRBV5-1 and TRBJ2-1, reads KAGVTQTPRYLIKTRGQQVTLSCSPISGHRSVSWYQQTPGQGLQFLFEYFSETQRNKGNFPGRFSGRQFSNSRSEMNVSTLELGDSALYLCASFLGLANNEQFFGPGTRLTVL.